These 15 T cell receptor beta chains came from one sample sequenced in a study of beta chain features in type 1 diabetes. All of the isolated RNA was reverse transcribed, so expressed TCRB transcripts were sequenced. Sequenced by immunoSEQ multiplex PCR; TCRdb stores in-frame clones only, minus some. The sample contains roughly 150,000 clones, more than 9.5% of which appear only once. Sequenced input: central memory CD4+ T cells from blood. The receptors here all came from a man between 18 and 29 years old in good health.

This clone has a handful of counts. This may stem from a read error, because a much larger clone lies one nucleotide away. V gene TRBV30 combines with J gene TRBJ2-4; D might be TRBD1 (5 bases). The CDR3 runs to 13 residues. Between the trimmed V and J ends, which lost 1 base and 2 bases, there was a span of 6 bases. CDR1 GTSNPN and CDR2 SVGIG come from the germline V gene (reference sequence). The CDR3 region is CAWSGGPKNIQYF. In nucleotides, the CDR3 is TGTGCCTGGAGTGGGGGCCCCAAAAACATTCAGTACTTC. Full variable domain (remainder filled in from reference TRBV30 and TRBJ2-4): SQTIHQWPATLVQPVGSPLSLECTVEGTSNPNLYWYRQAAGRGLQLLFYSVGIGQISSEVPQNLSASRPQDRQFILSSKKLLLSDSGFYLCAWSGGPKNIQYFGAGTRLSVL.

This sequence joins TRBV28 and TRBJ1-2, with D perhaps matching TRBD1 (5 bases). The CDR3 is 12 residues long. Germline CDR1 is MDHEN and CDR2 is SYDVKM. V was cut by 5 bases and J by 8 bases, with 12 bases left in between. The chain's CDR3 is CASSLGLLGYTF. The CDR3 nucleotides are TGTGCCAGCAGTCTGGGACTTTTGGGCTACACCTTC.

V is TRBV7-2 and J is TRBJ2-7, with a possible D match to TRBD1 (5 bases). The V end lost 1 base, the J end lost 0 bases, and 13 bases lay between the germline ends. CDR1 SGHTA and CDR2 FQGNSA come from the germline V gene. This CDR3 has 16 amino acids. CDR3 coding DNA: TGTGCCAGCAGCTTAGGGTGGCACAGGAGCTCCTACGAGCAGTACTTC. It is translated as CASSLGWHRSSYEQYF.

J is TRBJ2-5 and V is TRBV29-1; 7 positions agree with TRBD1. The germline CDR1 and CDR2 sequences are SQVTM and ANQGSEA. CDR3 length: 16 residues. Losses at the gene ends were 3 bases for V and 3 bases for J; bases not matched to a gene: 13. Here the CDR3 reads CSVEDPGQLGKETQYF. CDR3 sequence (DNA): TGCAGCGTTGAGGATCCGGGACAGTTGGGGAAAGAGACCCAGTACTTC.

The sample holds a few counts of this clone. This chain joins TRBV10-3 and TRBJ1-2; D gene uncertain. The CDR3 length is 13 residues. The V end was cut by 2 bases, the J end by 7 bases, with 11 bases between. Germline CDR1 ENHRY, CDR2 SYGVKD. As DNA, the CDR3 is TGTGCCATCAGTGAGCAGGAGGGAGGTGGCTACACCTTC. Encoded protein: CAISEQEGGGYTF.

The rearrangement joins TRBV28 to TRBJ2-1; 7 bases agree with TRBD1. Looked up from germline, CDR1 is MDHEN and CDR2 is SYDVKM. This CDR3 is 14 amino acids long. The trim removed 8 bases at V and 5 bases at J, leaving 9 bases unmatched. The DNA for the CDR3 is TGTGCCAGCCTCCACGGACAGGTCAACAATGAGCAGTTCTTC. Translated, it gives CASLHGQVNNEQFF.

This clone was seen more than once but under ten times. The V gene is TRBV7-3, the J gene TRBJ1-1, with D possibly being TRBD1 (5 bases). There are 13 residues in the CDR3. V lost 5 bases and J lost 4, with 11 bases in between. The germline CDR1 and CDR2 sequences are SGHTA and FQGTGA. In DNA, the CDR3 is TGTGCCAGCAGCGCACAGGTGAGCACTGAAGCTTTCTTT. The encoded protein is CASSAQVSTEAFF.

V and J are TRBV7-2 and TRBJ2-3; TRBD2 matches 7 bases. The CDR3 has 16 residues. Germline trimming cut 1 base from V and 5 bases from J; bases unmatched to any gene: 9. Germline V gives CDR1 SGHTA, CDR2 FQGNSA. The DNA for the CDR3 is TGTGCCAGCAGCTTAGGGTGGGCTAGCGGCCAAGATACGCAGTATTTT. Encoded protein: CASSLGWASGQDTQYF.

A word on this clone: This sample includes further DNA sequences coding for the same CDR3. The chain is built from TRBV19 and TRBJ2-6; TRBD2 is a possible D gene (6 bases). V was clipped by 3 bases and J by 1 base, with 10 bases between them. The CDR3 has 16 residues. The V gene's germline CDR1 is LNHDA and CDR2 SQIVND (reference sequence). CDR3 loop: CASSILGLSGANVLTF. CDR3 sequence (DNA): TGTGCCAGTAGTATTCTTGGACTATCTGGGGCCAACGTCCTGACTTTC.

This clone was recorded a few times. This chain joins TRBV7-9 and TRBJ2-7, with D uncertain. V gave up 1 base and J gave up 0 bases, with 10 bases separating them. The CDR3 is made up of 15 amino acids. Germline CDR1 is SEHNR and CDR2 is FQNEAQ (reference sequence). The DNA for the CDR3 is TGTGCCAGCAGCTTAGGATTCGCCTACTCCTACGAGCAGTACTTC. Translating gives CASSLGFAYSYEQYF.

This clone turned up a few times. The genes are TRBV7-9 and TRBJ2-3; maybe TRBD2 (7 bases). The CDR3 spans 17 residues. Germline V CDR1 and CDR2: SEHNR, FQNEAQ (reference sequence). The V end lost 9 bases, the J end lost 2 bases, and 24 bases lay between the germline ends. The CDR3 region is CASFYGGSGGLTDTQYF. CDR3 sequence (DNA): TGTGCCAGTTTCTACGGCGGGAGTGGGGGGCTCACAGATACGCAGTATTTT.

This clone has a count of ten or more. The chain couples TRBV7-3 to TRBJ1-2, with TRBD1 as a possible D gene (6 bases). V lost 5 bases to trimming and J lost 8 bases, with 9 bases between them. Germline assignment: CDR1 SGHTA and CDR2 FQGTGA. CDR3 length equals 11 residues. This chain's CDR3 is CASSTGKGYTF. CDR3 bases: TGTGCCAGCAGCACAGGGAAAGGCTACACCTTC.

This clone occurred a few times. The chain carries TRBV7-2 and TRBJ2-3, with TRBD2 identical over 12 bases. Germline CDR1 SGHTA, CDR2 FQGNSA. This CDR3 is built from 15 residues. V shed 5 bases and J 6 bases; nucleotides not matched to a gene: 6. The CDR3 spells CASSLTSGRRDTQYF. The CDR3 coding sequence is TGTGCCAGCAGCCTCACTAGCGGGAGGAGGGATACGCAGTATTTT.

This clone showed up just a few times. The CDR3 DNA reads as TGTGCCAGCAGCTCAAAGAACTCTGGGGCCAACGTCCTGACTTTC. As protein: CASSSKNSGANVLTF. The V call is TRBV5-4, the J call TRBJ2-6; D call uncertain. Trimming took off 3 bases at V and 0 bases at J, with 7 bases between the two ends. The CDR3 has 15 amino acids. Germline values: CDR1 SGHNT, CDR2 YYREEE (reference sequence).

Points on this clone: The junction differs from germline at one of its ends, possibly a read error. CDR3 loop: CASSLVGHF. The CDR3 bases are TGCGCCAGCAGCTTGGTCGGCCACTTC. The chain recombines TRBV5-1 with TRBJ2-7; D call uncertain. The CDR3 consists of 9 residues. CDR1 SGHRS and CDR2 YFSETQ come from the germline V gene.